The 32 T cell receptor beta chains below all came from one sample that was sequenced in a study of shared clonotypes between healthy human individuals. CD8 cells classed as naive were CD45RO-negative and positively selected for CCR7, excluding terminally differentiated effector memory CD45RA+ cells. Sequenced by immunoSEQ multiplex PCR; TCRdb stores in-frame clones only, minus some. The table has some 2,100,000 clones, about 93% seen once; the top ten hold about 1.8%. The specimen sequenced was naive CD8+ T cells from PBMCs. The source of these receptors is a man aged 18 to 30 in good health. Some clones in this sample may be carry-over from other donors' samples.

V usage is TRBV7-9 and J usage is TRBJ1-2; 7 nucleotides match TRBD1. CDR3 length equals 11 residues. From germline, CDR1 is SEHNR and CDR2 FQNEAQ (reference sequence). Trimming removed 5 bases from V and 12 bases from J; junction bases left unmatched: 6. The CDR3 protein is CASSPGQLDTF. The CDR3 nucleotides are TGTGCCAGCAGCCCGGGACAGCTCGACACCTTC.

Only one count was recorded for this clone. The V gene is TRBV4-1, the J gene TRBJ2-3, with TRBD2 matching over 7 bases. CDR3 length: 18 residues. Per the germline V gene, CDR1 is MGHRA and CDR2 is YSYEKL. V was pared by 0 bases and J by 4 bases, with 13 bases of the junction left unmatched. The CDR3 bases are TGCGCCAGCAGCCAAGACGGAGGGTGGCGGGAGTCGGCAGATACGCAGTATTTT. Its protein is CASSQDGGWRESADTQYF.

The CDR3 DNA sequence: TGTGCCGTAACCAGACAGGAGGTGAATGGCTACACCTTC. This encodes CAVTRQEVNGYTF. V usage is TRBV10-3 and J usage is TRBJ1-2; possible D gene TRBD1, 6 bases. V was cut by 11 bases and J by 6 bases, with 19 bases left in between. Germline CDR1 is ENHRY and CDR2 is SYGVKD. This CDR3 is 13 amino acids long.

The chain joins TRBV27 to TRBJ1-1, with D tentatively TRBD1 (5 bases). The length of the CDR3 is 16 residues. Germline V gene lookup returns CDR1 MNHEY and CDR2 SMNVEV (reference sequence). The ends were cut back, 2 bases at V and 1 base at J, with 14 bases in the middle. CDR3 DNA: TGTGCCAGCAGTTTAAATCCAGGGAACGGGAACACTGAAGCTTTCTTT. Its translation is CASSLNPGNGNTEAFF.

J is TRBJ2-1 and V is TRBV28, with D unclear. Deletions cut 7 bases from V and 4 bases from J, with 8 bases between. The CDR3 runs to 12 residues. The germline V gene has CDR1 MDHEN and CDR2 SYDVKM. The CDR3 is CASTRPYNEQFF. The DNA for the CDR3 is TGTGCCAGCACCAGGCCTTACAATGAGCAGTTCTTC.

The J gene is TRBJ2-7, the V gene TRBV14; 7 bases fit TRBD1. V trimming: 3 bases; J trimming: 2 bases; junction bases outside the gene matches: 1. The CDR3 covers 13 residues. From germline, CDR1 is SGHDN and CDR2 FVKESK. In DNA form, the CDR3 reads TGTGCCAGCAGCCATGGGACAGCCTACGAGCAGTACTTC. Translating it yields CASSHGTAYEQYF.

This chain uses TRBV6-1 with TRBJ1-1; D call uncertain. Germline lookup yields CDR1 MNHNS and CDR2 SASEGT. CDR3 length: 14 amino acids. Trimming removed 2 bases from V and 5 bases from J, with 12 bases in between. The CDR3 here is CASSELPPSTEAFF. The CDR3, as DNA: TGTGCCAGCAGTGAACTTCCACCGTCAACTGAAGCTTTCTTT.

The rearrangement links TRBV6-5 to TRBJ2-7; maybe TRBD2 (6 bases). The CDR3 has 14 amino acids. Germline V gene data show CDR1 as MNHEY and CDR2 as SVGAGI. The ends were cut back, 5 bases at V and 4 bases at J, with 15 bases in the middle. The CDR3 coding sequence is TGTGCCAGCAGTCACCGGGACTTGGGGTACGAGCAGTACTTC. This translates into CASSHRDLGYEQYF.

This clone showed up just a few times. This chain links TRBV30 with TRBJ1-4; D possibly corresponds to TRBD1 (6 bases). The germline V gene has CDR1 GTSNPN and CDR2 SVGIG (reference sequence). The germline V and J ends were trimmed by 6 bases and 5 bases, with 16 bases remaining between them. The CDR3 is 14 amino acids. This CDR3 reads CACTPGAANEKLFF. DNA of the CDR3: TGTGCCTGTACCCCGGGGGCAGCAAATGAAAAACTGTTTTTT.

The chain combines TRBV9 with TRBJ1-2, with D hard to call. This CDR3 spans 15 amino acids. The germline CDR1 and CDR2 sequences are SGDLS and YYNGEE. V was pared by 5 bases and J by 1 base, with 15 bases between. In nucleotides, the CDR3 is TGTGCCAGCAGGGCGCCGGACGGAATTAACTATGGCTACACCTTC. Encoded protein: CASRAPDGINYGYTF.

V and J are TRBV5-4 and TRBJ2-1; 9 bases line up with TRBD2. J gave up 3 bases and V 4 bases, and 14 bases lay outside the gene matches. Germline loops: CDR1 SGHNT, CDR2 YYREEE (reference sequence). The length of the CDR3 is 18 residues. The CDR3 DNA reads as TGTGCCAGCAGCACCGACGCGACTAGCGGACGACTCTACAATGAGCAGTTCTTC. Its protein is CASSTDATSGRLYNEQFF.

The V call is TRBV1, the J call TRBJ2-7; the table's TRBD1 call for D was not verified on the DNA. TRBV1 corresponds to a pseudogene. The CDR3 consists of 16 residues. CDR3 in amino acids: CTSSQVYRALSYEQYF. The DNA of the CDR3 is TGCACCAGCAGCCAAGTTTACAGGGCTCTTTCCTACGAGCAGTACTTC.

The rearrangement uses TRBV9 and TRBJ1-4, with a possible D match to TRBD1 (5 bases). V was clipped by 3 bases and J by 8 bases, with 17 bases between them. Germline V gene lookup returns CDR1 SGDLS and CDR2 YYNGEE. The CDR3 extends over 15 amino acids. The CDR3 spells CASSAGEGLGEKLFF. In nucleotides, the CDR3 is TGTGCCAGCAGCGCGGGGGAGGGCTTAGGGGAAAAACTGTTTTTT.

In its sample, this clone was seen a few times. This rearrangement joins TRBV27 to TRBJ2-7; TRBD1 or TRBD2 may be the D gene (5 bases each). Germline CDR1 and CDR2: MNHEY and SMNVEV (reference sequence). V shed 8 bases and J shed 3 bases, with 8 bases lying between them. The length of the CDR3 is 11 residues. The CDR3 is CASGTVYEQYF. CDR3 in DNA: TGTGCCAGCGGGACGGTCTACGAGCAGTACTTC.

This clone was seen once. The rearrangement joins TRBV28 to TRBJ2-7; D possibly corresponds to TRBD1 (6 bases). Germline assignment: CDR1 MDHEN and CDR2 SYDVKM. Between the trimmed V and J ends, which lost 5 bases and 1 base, there was a span of 12 bases. This CDR3 contains 14 residues. The CDR3 sequence is CASSDRDKSYEQYF. Written as DNA, the CDR3 is TGTGCCAGCAGTGATCGGGACAAGTCCTACGAGCAGTACTTC. Drawing the rest from reference TRBV28 and TRBJ2-7, the complete variable domain is DVKVTQSSRYLVKRTGEKVFLECVQDMDHENMFWYRQDPGLGLRLIYFSYDVKMKEKGDIPEGYSVSREKKERFSLILESASTNQTSMYLCASSDRDKSYEQYFGPGTRLTVT.

This sequence joins TRBV4-2 and TRBJ1-6; no definite D call. The CDR3 is made up of 15 amino acids. Germline V lookup: CDR1 LGHNA, CDR2 YNFKEQ. V lost 2 bases to trimming and J lost 8 bases, with 13 bases between them. The CDR3 sequence: CASSQFFRQDSPLHF. CDR3 in DNA: TGTGCCAGCAGCCAATTTTTCAGGCAGGATTCACCCCTCCACTTT.

About this clone: Other DNA sequences in this specimen translate into the identical CDR3. The chain uses TRBV11-2 and TRBJ2-7; D is undetermined. V was cut by 1 base and J by 4 bases, with 5 bases left in between. The CDR3 is made up of 12 amino acids. Germline CDR1 and CDR2: SGHAT and FQNNGV. Here the CDR3 DNA reads TGTGCCAGCAGCTTAGGGTGGTACGAGCAGTACTTC. This gives the protein CASSLGWYEQYF.

The J gene is TRBJ2-7, the V gene TRBV27; D is possibly TRBD1 (5 bases). The germline V gene encodes CDR1 MNHEY and CDR2 SMNVEV (reference sequence). This CDR3 is built from 13 residues. The ends were cut back, 4 bases at V and 2 bases at J, with 9 bases in the middle. The CDR3 loop is CASSSGYPYEQYF. CDR3 bases: TGTGCCAGCAGTTCAGGGTATCCCTACGAGCAGTACTTC.

About this clone: One end of the junction does not line up with germline, which may come from a read error. This chain uses TRBV7-6 with TRBJ1-1; D gene unclear. The CDR3 has 15 amino acids. Germline assignment: CDR1 SGHVS and CDR2 FNYEAQ. The chain's CDR3 is CANSLEAEMNTEAFF. The CDR3 DNA sequence: TGTGCCAACAGCTTAGAGGCGGAGATGAACACTGAAGCTTTCTTT.

The V call is TRBV6-1, the J call TRBJ2-7; 7 bases are a match to TRBD2. CDR3 length equals 15 residues. The germline V gene encodes CDR1 MNHNS and CDR2 SASEGT. V was pared by 3 bases and J by 3 bases, with 8 bases of the junction left unmatched. The CDR3 DNA is TGTGCCAGCAGTGACCCAGCGGGACCCTACTACGAGCAGTACTTC. It yields the protein CASSDPAGPYYEQYF.

The chain recombines TRBV5-1 with TRBJ1-1, with no clear D. The germline gives CDR1 SGHRS, CDR2 YFSETQ. The CDR3 extends over 14 amino acids. V lost 0 bases and J lost 4, with 10 bases in between. The CDR3 nucleotides read TGCGCCAGCAGCTTGGGAGAGGGAGCCACTGAAGCTTTCTTT. Translated: CASSLGEGATEAFF.

The V gene is TRBV7-9, the J gene TRBJ2-7; D is perhaps TRBD2 (7 bases). V dropped 5 bases and J dropped 5 bases, with 13 bases sitting between them. Germline assignment: CDR1 SEHNR and CDR2 FQNEAQ (reference sequence). There are 13 residues in the CDR3. In DNA, the CDR3 is TGTGCCAGCAGCGGCGGAGGGGGGGACGAGCAGTACTTC. Its translation: CASSGGGGDEQYF.

The V call is TRBV21-1, the J call TRBJ2-5; TRBD2 is the table's D call, not checked against the DNA. TRBV21-1 has pseudogene status. The CDR3 sequence is 16 residues long. The CDR3 protein is CASCVEGGCYQETQYF. The CDR3 DNA reads as TGTGCCAGTTGTGTCGAGGGAGGGTGTTACCAAGAGACCCAGTACTTC.

The V and J genes are TRBV12-5 and TRBJ2-3; TRBD2 matches 8 bases. V was pared by 3 bases and J by 0 bases, with 2 bases of the junction left unmatched. The length of the CDR3 is 15 residues. Per the germline V gene, CDR1 is LGHNT and CDR2 is FRNRAP. The CDR3 here is CASGLAGESTDTQYF. Here the CDR3 DNA reads TGTGCTAGTGGTTTAGCGGGAGAGAGCACAGATACGCAGTATTTT.

The CDR3 here is CASSHGPGPNYGYTF. In DNA form, the CDR3 reads TGCGCCAGCAGCCATGGGCCAGGGCCTAACTATGGCTACACCTTC. The rearrangement joins TRBV10-2 to TRBJ1-2, with D possibly matching TRBD1 (5 bases). The CDR3 loop spans 15 amino acids. Trimming stripped 6 bases from V and 0 bases from J, with 14 bases between. Germline V gene sequence: CDR1 WSHSY, CDR2 SAAADI.

This rearrangement joins TRBV29-1 to TRBJ1-5; perhaps TRBD1 as D (5 bases). With 5 bases removed from V and 1 base from J, the gap between germline ends came to 12 bases. There are 14 residues in the CDR3. Germline V gene lookup returns CDR1 SQVTM and CDR2 ANQGSEA. CDR3 in amino acids: CSVPGTGSNQPQHF. In nucleotides, the CDR3 is TGCAGCGTTCCGGGGACGGGGAGCAATCAGCCCCAGCATTTT.

J is TRBJ1-5 and V is TRBV10-1; maybe TRBD1 (5 bases). Trimming removed 8 bases from V and 7 bases from J, with 21 bases in between. Germline loops: CDR1 WNHNN, CDR2 SYGVQD (reference sequence). The CDR3 totals 15 residues. The CDR3 nucleotides read TGCGCCAGCTGGGGGAGGGCCCAACCTGAGCAGCCCCAGCATTTT. It yields the protein CASWGRAQPEQPQHF.

The chain combines TRBV5-6 with TRBJ2-7; a possible D gene is TRBD2 (5 bases). The CDR3 runs to 12 residues. Trimming pared 2 bases from V and 3 bases from J, leaving 6 bases between. The V gene's germline CDR1 is SGHDT and CDR2 YYEEEE. The CDR3 DNA reads TGTGCCAGCAGCTTTCGGGACTACGAGCAGTACTTC. Translation gives CASSFRDYEQYF.

The chain combines TRBV28 with TRBJ2-3, with 7 bases aligning to TRBD2. Germline V gene sequence: CDR1 MDHEN, CDR2 SYDVKM. This CDR3 region has 14 residues. V shed 4 bases and J 7 bases; nucleotides not matched to a gene: 8. The CDR3 DNA is TGTGCCAGCAGTTCCTCCCCCGGGGGGAATACGCAGTATTTT. Translation gives CASSSSPGGNTQYF.

In nucleotides, the CDR3 is TGTGCCAGCAGCGATACAGAAAGGGAGACCCAGTACTTC. Translated: CASSDTERETQYF. The chain links TRBV7-9 to TRBJ2-5; no firm D call. Germline assignment: CDR1 SEHNR and CDR2 FQNEAQ (reference sequence). V was pared by 5 bases and J by 5 bases, with 12 bases between. The CDR3 runs to 13 residues.

This chain links TRBV28 with TRBJ1-2, with TRBD1 matching over 9 bases. The germline gives CDR1 MDHEN, CDR2 SYDVKM. V gave up 6 bases and J gave up 6 bases; unmatched junction bases: 8. This CDR3 spans 14 amino acids. The CDR3 DNA sequence: TGTGCCAGCAGCGAACAGGGGGCAAAAAATGGCTACACCTTC. Protein: CASSEQGAKNGYTF.

The chain is built from TRBV9 and TRBJ2-7; 7 bases match TRBD1. CDR3 length equals 15 residues. The germline CDR1 and CDR2 sequences are SGDLS and YYNGEE. Germline trimming cut 4 bases from V and 0 bases from J; bases unmatched to any gene: 7. For the CDR3, the DNA is TGTGCCAGCAGCCAAACAGGGGCTACCTCCTACGAGCAGTACTTC. This codes for CASSQTGATSYEQYF.